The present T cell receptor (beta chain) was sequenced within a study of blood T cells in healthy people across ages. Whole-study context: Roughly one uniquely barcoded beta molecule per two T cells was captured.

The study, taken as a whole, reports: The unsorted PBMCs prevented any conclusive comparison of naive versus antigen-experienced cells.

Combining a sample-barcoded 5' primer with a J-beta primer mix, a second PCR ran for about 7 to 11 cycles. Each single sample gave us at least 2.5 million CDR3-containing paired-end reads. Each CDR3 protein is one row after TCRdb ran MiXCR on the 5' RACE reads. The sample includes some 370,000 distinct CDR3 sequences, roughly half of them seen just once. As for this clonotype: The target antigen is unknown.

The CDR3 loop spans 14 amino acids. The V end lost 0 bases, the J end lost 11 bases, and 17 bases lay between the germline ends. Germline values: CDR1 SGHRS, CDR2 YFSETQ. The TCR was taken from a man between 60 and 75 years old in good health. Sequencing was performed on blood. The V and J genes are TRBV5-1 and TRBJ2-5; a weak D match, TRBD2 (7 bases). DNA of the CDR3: TGCGCCAGCAGCTTGGCTTTCGGGGGGCGAGAGCAGTACTTC. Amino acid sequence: CASSLAFGGREQYF. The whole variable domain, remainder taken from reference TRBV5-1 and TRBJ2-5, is KAGVTQTPRYLIKTRGQQVTLSCSPISGHRSVSWYQQTPGQGLQFLFEYFSETQRNKGNFPGRFSGRQFSNSRSEMNVSTLELGDSALYLCASSLAFGGREQYFGPGTRLLVL.